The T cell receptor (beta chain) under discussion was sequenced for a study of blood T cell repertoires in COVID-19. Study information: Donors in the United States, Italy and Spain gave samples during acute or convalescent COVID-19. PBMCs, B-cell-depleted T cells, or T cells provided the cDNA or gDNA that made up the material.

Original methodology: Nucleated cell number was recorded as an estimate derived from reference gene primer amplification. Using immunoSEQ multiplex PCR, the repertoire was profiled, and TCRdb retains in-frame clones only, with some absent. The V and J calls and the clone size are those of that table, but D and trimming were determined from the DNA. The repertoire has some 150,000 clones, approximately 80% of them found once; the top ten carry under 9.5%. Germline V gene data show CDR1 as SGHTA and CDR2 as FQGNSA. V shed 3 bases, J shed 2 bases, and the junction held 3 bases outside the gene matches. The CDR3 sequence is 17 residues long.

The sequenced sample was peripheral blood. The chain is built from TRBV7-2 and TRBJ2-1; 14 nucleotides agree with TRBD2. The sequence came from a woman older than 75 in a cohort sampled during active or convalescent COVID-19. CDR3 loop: CASSFRLAGGPYNEQFF. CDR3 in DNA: TGTGCCAGCAGCTTTCGACTAGCGGGGGGGCCCTACAATGAGCAGTTCTTC. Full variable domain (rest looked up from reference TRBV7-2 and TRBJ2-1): GAGVSQSPSNKVTEKGKDVELRCDPISGHTALYWYRQSLGQGLEFLIYFQGNSAPDKSGLPSDRFSAERTGGSVSTLTIQRTQQEDSAVYLCASSFRLAGGPYNEQFFGPGTRLTVL.